A single sample gave rise to the 19 T cell receptor beta chains below, sequenced in a study of T cell responses to AZD1222 COVID-19 vaccine. This table comes from immunoSEQ multiplex PCR, and its TCRdb copy is limited to in-frame clones, with some not included. Here the sample spans 75,000 or so clones, around 90% being singletons. The sequencing here drew on peripheral blood, taken 28 days after the second AZD1222 dose. The receptors stem from an adult who received the AZD1222 COVID-19 vaccine.

This chain joins TRBV11-2 and TRBJ2-7; perhaps TRBD2 as D (6 bases). The germline CDR1 and CDR2 sequences are SGHAT and FQNNGV. V was pared by 6 bases and J by 7 bases, with 10 bases between. CDR3 length equals 11 residues. The CDR3 reads CASRGGPEQYF. CDR3 sequence (DNA): TGTGCCAGCAGGGGGGGACCTGAGCAGTACTTC.

V usage is TRBV27 and J usage is TRBJ2-7, with D unresolved. In germline, CDR1 is MNHEY, CDR2 SMNVEV (reference sequence). This CDR3 comprises 14 residues. V was pared by 5 bases and J by 9 bases, with 20 bases between. The CDR3 sequence is CASSPTLDSSGQYF. The CDR3 DNA follows: TGTGCCAGCAGTCCGACCCTCGACTCCTCAGGGCAGTACTTC.

This clone has only one observation. V is TRBV9 and J is TRBJ1-4; 9 positions agree with TRBD1. Per the germline V gene, CDR1 is SGDLS and CDR2 is YYNGEE. V shed 2 bases, J shed 8 bases, and the junction held 7 bases outside the gene matches. This CDR3 has 15 residues. CDR3 sequence: CASSVSGTGYEKLFF. Written as DNA, the CDR3 is TGTGCCAGCAGCGTCTCCGGGACAGGGTACGAAAAACTGTTTTTT. The whole variable domain, remainder taken from reference TRBV9 and TRBJ1-4, is DSGVTQTPKHLITATGQRVTLRCSPRSGDLSVYWYQQSLDQGLQFLIQYYNGEERAKGNILERFSAQQFPDLHSELNLSSLELGDSALYFCASSVSGTGYEKLFFGSGTQLSVL.

The J gene is TRBJ2-1, the V gene TRBV18; 7 bases map to TRBD2. From germline, CDR1 is KGHSH and CDR2 LQKENI. The length of the CDR3 is 13 residues. V trimming: 3 bases; J trimming: 9 bases; junction bases outside the gene matches: 5. The CDR3, as DNA: TGTGCCAGCTCACCGGCCACGGGGGGTGAGCAGTTCTTC. Translated, it gives CASSPATGGEQFF.

This clone was detected only a few times. V gene TRBV12-3 or TRBV12-4 combines with J gene TRBJ2-2, with D perhaps matching TRBD2 (5 bases). There are 12 residues in the CDR3. The V and J ends lost 7 bases and 6 bases respectively, with 9 bases between them. CDR3 in DNA: TGTGCCAGCACCTACGGGGCCGGGGAGCTGTTTTTT. Translation: CASTYGAGELFF.

The chain has TRBV15 and TRBJ1-1; TRBD1 is a possible D gene (5 bases). Trimming shortened V by 3 bases and J by 2 bases, and 16 bases separated the two germline ends. Germline V gene sequence: CDR1 LNHNV, CDR2 YYDKDF (reference sequence). The CDR3 has 16 residues. CDR3 loop: CATSRDIPGPNTEAFF. CDR3 bases: TGTGCCACCAGCAGGGATATCCCGGGGCCAAACACTGAAGCTTTCTTT.

V usage is TRBV9 and J usage is TRBJ1-2; D is unresolved. Germline V lookup: CDR1 SGDLS, CDR2 YYNGEE. This CDR3 comprises 15 residues. V gave up 4 bases and J gave up 0 bases, with 13 bases separating them. The CDR3 here is CASSPSPETNYGYTF. The CDR3 coding sequence is TGTGCCAGCAGCCCATCGCCGGAGACTAACTATGGCTACACCTTC.

This clone has just one count. V gene TRBV6-2 or TRBV6-3 combines with J gene TRBJ2-7; 8 bases align to TRBD2. Trimming took 4 bases from V and 2 from J; bases not matched to a gene: 1. The length of the CDR3 is 13 residues. Germline CDR1 MNHEY, CDR2 SVGEGT. This CDR3 reads CASSFGGAYEQYF. The CDR3 bases are TGTGCCAGCAGTTTCGGGGGGGCCTACGAGCAGTACTTC.

The chain combines TRBV7-9 with TRBJ2-7; tentative D call: TRBD2 (5 bases). The CDR3 has 14 residues. Germline assignment: CDR1 SEHNR and CDR2 FQNEAQ (reference sequence). The V gene lost 0 bases and the J gene lost 0 bases, with 6 bases spanning the gap. DNA of the CDR3: TGTGCCAGCAGCTTAGCGGACTTCTCCTACGAGCAGTACTTC. Translated: CASSLADFSYEQYF.

This clone is a singleton in its sample. The genes are TRBV11-2 and TRBJ2-7, with D possibly being TRBD2 (5 bases). This CDR3 has 13 residues. Germline V gene lookup returns CDR1 SGHAT and CDR2 FQNNGV. Trimming removed 6 bases at V and 1 base at J, with 10 bases between. CDR3 residues: CASRRSGSYEQYF. In nucleotides, the CDR3 is TGTGCCAGCAGACGCTCGGGATCCTACGAGCAGTACTTC. Supplemented by reference TRBV11-2 and TRBJ2-7, the full variable domain reads EAGVAQSPRYKIIEKRQSVAFWCNPISGHATLYWYQQILGQGPKLLIQFQNNGVVDDSQLPKDRFSAERLKGVDSTLKIQPAKLEDSAVYLCASRRSGSYEQYFGPGTRLTVT.

The chain uses TRBV5-1 and TRBJ2-3; D might be TRBD2 (5 bases). The ends were cut back, 3 bases at V and 7 bases at J, with 18 bases in the middle. This CDR3 has 15 residues. CDR1 is SGHRS, CDR2 YFSETQ, per germline. The CDR3 DNA reads TGCGCCAGCAGCTCTGGGAGCGCCCGCGAATATACGCAGTATTTT. Translating gives CASSSGSAREYTQYF.

This chain uses TRBV5-1 with TRBJ1-1; 7 nucleotides agree with TRBD1. The V gene end was trimmed by 3 bases and the J gene end by 3 bases; junction bases not matched to a gene: 8. Germline V gene sequence: CDR1 SGHRS, CDR2 YFSETQ. The length of the CDR3 is 15 residues. The CDR3 loop is CASSSRDSLYTEAFF. CDR3 DNA: TGCGCCAGCAGCTCCCGGGACAGCCTCTACACTGAAGCTTTCTTT. The variable domain in full, with the rest retrieved from reference TRBV5-1 and TRBJ1-1, is KAGVTQTPRYLIKTRGQQVTLSCSPISGHRSVSWYQQTPGQGLQFLFEYFSETQRNKGNFPGRFSGRQFSNSRSEMNVSTLELGDSALYLCASSSRDSLYTEAFFGQGTRLTVV.

This rearrangement joins TRBV7-9 to TRBJ1-2, with unresolved D. The CDR3 runs to 13 residues. Trimming removed 1 base at V and 8 bases at J, with 11 bases between. CDR1 is SEHNR and CDR2 is FQNEAQ in the germline V gene (reference sequence). CDR3 coding DNA: TGTGCCAGCAGCTTAGTGGGCTGGGGAGGCTACACCTTC. Translating gives CASSLVGWGGYTF.

V and J are TRBV10-3 and TRBJ1-1; D uncertain. V lost 8 bases to trimming and J lost 0 bases, with 7 bases between them. The CDR3 runs to 12 residues. The germline gives CDR1 ENHRY, CDR2 SYGVKD. CDR3 DNA sequence: TGTGCCATCTCCGATATGAACACTGAAGCTTTCTTT. Its protein is CAISDMNTEAFF.

This clone was observed once. The J gene is TRBJ2-7, the V gene TRBV27; D uncertain. The V end lost 5 bases, the J end lost 0 bases, and 2 bases lay between the germline ends. The CDR3 extends over 11 amino acids. In germline, CDR1 is MNHEY, CDR2 SMNVEV (reference sequence). The CDR3 sequence: CASSTSYEQYF. The DNA for the CDR3 is TGTGCCAGCAGTACCTCCTACGAGCAGTACTTC.

This clone appeared once. The rearrangement joins TRBV11-2 to TRBJ1-6; no clear D. Germline assignment: CDR1 SGHAT and CDR2 FQNNGV. The CDR3 has 12 residues. The germline V and J ends were trimmed by 5 bases and 8 bases, with 7 bases remaining between them. CDR3: CASSRPHSPLHF. In DNA form, the CDR3 reads TGTGCCAGCAGCCGCCCCCATTCACCCCTCCACTTT.

This chain links TRBV3-1 (or the pseudogene TRBV3-2) with TRBJ1-2, with no clear D. Trimming removed 0 bases from V and 7 bases from J, with 12 bases in between. The CDR3 sequence is 14 residues long. Germline assignment: CDR1 LGHDT and CDR2 YNNKEL (reference sequence). The DNA of the CDR3 is TGTGCCAGCAGCCAAGATATTCGGCAGCCTGGCTACACCTTC. Translated, it gives CASSQDIRQPGYTF.

Of note for this clone: The junction and the germline gene differ at one end; a read error may be behind it. This sequence joins TRBV7-7 and TRBJ2-3; 7 nucleotides match TRBD1. The CDR3 has 15 amino acids. The germline V gene has CDR1 SSHAT and CDR2 FNYEAQ (reference sequence). In nucleotides, the CDR3 is TGTGCTAGCAGCTTTCGAGGGGGCGAGGGAGATACGCAGTATTTT. Its translation: CASSFRGGEGDTQYF. The variable domain in full, with the rest retrieved from reference TRBV7-7 and TRBJ2-3, is GAGVSQSPRYKVTKRGQDVTLRCDPISSHATLYWYQQALGQGPEFLTYFNYEAQPDKSGLPSDRFSAERPEGSISTLTIQRTEQRDSAMYRCASSFRGGEGDTQYFGPGTRLTVL.

This chain uses TRBV6-5 with TRBJ2-7; TRBD1 or TRBD2 may be the D gene (6 bases each). Germline values: CDR1 MNHEY, CDR2 SVGAGI. The CDR3 consists of 14 residues. With 5 bases removed from V and 1 base from J, the gap between germline ends came to 12 bases. CDR3 sequence: CASSKTGGSYEQYF. As DNA, the CDR3 is TGTGCCAGCAGTAAGACAGGAGGGTCCTACGAGCAGTACTTC.